Listed here are 15 T cell receptor beta chains from one sample, sequenced in a study of T cell responses to AZD1222 COVID-19 vaccine. Method: immunoSEQ multiplex PCR; TCRdb's copy keeps in-frame clones and lacks some. The sample consists of around 58,000 clones, around four fifths of them appearing once. Sequencing was performed on peripheral blood, taken on day 0 of AZD1222 vaccination. These receptors were taken from an adult in good health.

V and J are TRBV30 and TRBJ2-6, with D hard to call. With 1 base removed from V and 4 bases from J, the gap between germline ends came to 8 bases. The CDR3 is made up of 14 amino acids. In germline, CDR1 is GTSNPN, CDR2 SVGIG (reference sequence). In DNA form, the CDR3 reads TGTGCCTGGAGTGCCGGCGGAGGGGCCAACGTCCTGACTTTC. Translated, it gives CAWSAGGGANVLTF.

The chain has TRBV20-1 and TRBJ2-3, with 13 bases identical to TRBD2. CDR3 length equals 17 residues. From germline, CDR1 is DFQATT and CDR2 SNEGSKA (reference sequence). J was trimmed by 2 bases and V by 3 bases; bases with no gene match: 8. This CDR3 reads CSASPLTSGGYTDTQYF. CDR3 coding DNA: TGCAGTGCTAGTCCCCTGACTAGCGGGGGGTACACAGATACGCAGTATTTT.

The V gene is TRBV5-4, the J gene TRBJ1-4; 7 bases align to TRBD1. In germline, CDR1 is SGHNT, CDR2 YYREEE (reference sequence). The junction had 8 bases not matched to a gene; V was cut back by 1 base and J by 8 bases. The CDR3 extends over 15 amino acids. As DNA, the CDR3 is TGTGCCAGCAGCTTGAGGGCAGGGGGTCAAGAAAAACTGTTTTTT. Protein: CASSLRAGGQEKLFF.

This rearrangement joins TRBV12-2 to TRBJ1-5. TRBV12-2 is described as a pseudogene. The CDR3 loop spans 15 amino acids. The CDR3 reads CASRLEGGSHQPQHF. CDR3 coding DNA: TGTGCAAGTCGCTTAGAGGGCGGAAGCCATCAGCCCCAGCATTTT.

The genes are TRBV6-1 and TRBJ1-1; TRBD1 matches at 8 bases. The CDR3 contains 16 residues. With 4 bases clipped from V and 0 bases from J, the junction kept 7 bases outside the gene matches. Germline V gives CDR1 MNHNS, CDR2 SASEGT. The CDR3 here is CASSATGGRMNTEAFF. CDR3 nucleotide sequence: TGTGCCAGCAGTGCCACAGGGGGAAGGATGAACACTGAAGCTTTCTTT.

In DNA form, the CDR3 reads TGTGCCAGCAGCCAAGGAGGGGGGACCCAGTACTTC. This codes for CASSQGGGTQYF. The V and J genes are TRBV14 and TRBJ2-5; D is possibly TRBD1 (6 bases). This CDR3 has 12 residues. Trimming removed 1 base at V and 7 bases at J, with 7 bases between. Germline V gene lookup returns CDR1 SGHDN and CDR2 FVKESK.

The rearrangement uses TRBV2 and TRBJ2-1; 10 nucleotides line up with TRBD2. The CDR3 covers 15 residues. Trimming at V came to 6 bases and at J to 1 base, leaving 3 bases not matched to a gene. The V gene's germline CDR1 is SNHLY and CDR2 FYNNEI. CDR3 DNA sequence: TGTGCCAGCAGACTAGCGGGACTTTCCTACAATGAGCAGTTCTTC. This sequence encodes CASRLAGLSYNEQFF. The full variable domain, in which reference TRBV2 and TRBJ2-1 provide the parts outside the CDR3, is EPEVTQTPSHQVTQMGQEVILRCVPISNHLYFYWYRQILGQKVEFLVSFYNNEISEKSEIFDDQFSVERPDGSNFTLKIRSTKLEDSAMYFCASRLAGLSYNEQFFGPGTRLTVL.

The chain has TRBV21-1 and TRBJ1-2; whether TRBD1, the table's D call, matches the DNA was not checked. TRBV21-1 is noted as a pseudogene. This CDR3 is built from 17 residues. The CDR3 is CASSKPILLTGEYGYTF. Here the CDR3 DNA reads TGTGCCAGCAGCAAACCCATCTTACTGACAGGCGAGTATGGCTACACCTTC.

This clone showed up just once. The chain couples TRBV5-5 to TRBJ2-5; D is ambiguous. Germline CDR1 SGHKS, CDR2 YYEKEE (reference sequence). The CDR3 has 13 residues. Between the trimmed V and J ends, which lost 0 bases and 5 bases, there was a span of 8 bases. In DNA form, the CDR3 reads TGTGCCAGCAGCTTGGTAGGGCGTGAGACCCAGTACTTC. Protein sequence: CASSLVGRETQYF.

The chain joins TRBV11-2 to TRBJ1-2; D perhaps matches TRBD1 (6 bases). The CDR3 contains 15 residues. V was clipped by 5 bases and J by 7 bases, with 20 bases between them. Germline assignment: CDR1 SGHAT and CDR2 FQNNGV. This CDR3 reads CASSPSNRELFGYTF. CDR3 sequence (DNA): TGTGCCAGCAGCCCATCTAACAGGGAGTTATTTGGCTACACCTTC.

DNA of the CDR3: TGTGCCAGCAGCTCCCAAGGCAGGGAGGGGCGCACTGAAGCTTTCTTT. As protein: CASSSQGREGRTEAFF. This sequence joins TRBV19 and TRBJ1-1, with a tentative D call TRBD1 (5 bases). Germline loops: CDR1 LNHDA, CDR2 SQIVND (reference sequence). Trimming removed 9 bases at V and 4 bases at J, with 24 bases between. The CDR3 contains 16 residues.

The chain has TRBV19 and TRBJ1-2, with 9 bases lining up with TRBD1. The CDR3 contains 16 residues. CDR1 is LNHDA and CDR2 is SQIVND in the germline V gene (reference sequence). J lost 2 bases, V lost 0 bases, and 4 bases had no gene match. The CDR3 DNA reads as TGTGCCAGTAGTATAGACTCCGGGACAGGGAACTATGGCTACACCTTC. It is translated as CASSIDSGTGNYGYTF.

In its sample, this clone was seen a few times. This chain joins TRBV29-1 and TRBJ2-3; the D is unclear. Trimming removed 4 bases from V and 1 base from J, with 12 bases in between. Per the germline V gene, CDR1 is SQVTM and CDR2 is ANQGSEA. This CDR3 spans 14 amino acids. The DNA for the CDR3 is TGCAGCGTTGTTGGGATTCTGGGCACAGATACGCAGTATTTT. Translation gives CSVVGILGTDTQYF.

V and J are TRBV24-1 and TRBJ2-3; TRBD2 is a possible D gene (5 bases). Germline V CDR1 and CDR2: KGHDR, SFDVKD. The CDR3 sequence is 11 residues long. Trimming cost V 7 bases and J 6 bases, with 7 bases left between them. CDR3 DNA: TGTGCCACCAGAGAGGGTGATACGCAGTATTTT. Amino acid sequence: CATREGDTQYF.

The chain uses TRBV29-1 and TRBJ2-3; no definite D call. V lost 6 bases to trimming and J lost 2 bases, with 15 bases between them. Germline V gives CDR1 SQVTM, CDR2 ANQGSEA. The CDR3 has 14 amino acids. The CDR3 DNA reads as TGCAGCGTCACCGTCAGCTCCCACACAGATACGCAGTATTTT. This sequence encodes CSVTVSSHTDTQYF.